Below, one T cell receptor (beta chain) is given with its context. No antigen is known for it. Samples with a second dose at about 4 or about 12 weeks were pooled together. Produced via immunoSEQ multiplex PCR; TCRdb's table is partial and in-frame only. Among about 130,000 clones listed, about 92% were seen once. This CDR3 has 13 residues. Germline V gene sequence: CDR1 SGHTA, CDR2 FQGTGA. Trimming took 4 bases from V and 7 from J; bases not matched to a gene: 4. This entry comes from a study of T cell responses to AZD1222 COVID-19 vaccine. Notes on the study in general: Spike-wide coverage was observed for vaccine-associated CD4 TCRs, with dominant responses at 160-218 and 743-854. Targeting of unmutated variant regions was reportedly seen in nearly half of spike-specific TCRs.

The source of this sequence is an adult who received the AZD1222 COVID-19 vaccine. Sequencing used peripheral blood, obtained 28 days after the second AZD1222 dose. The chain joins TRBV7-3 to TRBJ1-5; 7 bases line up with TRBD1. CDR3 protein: CASSSQGGQPQHF. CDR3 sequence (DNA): TGTGCCAGCAGCTCTCAGGGGGGCCAGCCCCAGCATTTT.